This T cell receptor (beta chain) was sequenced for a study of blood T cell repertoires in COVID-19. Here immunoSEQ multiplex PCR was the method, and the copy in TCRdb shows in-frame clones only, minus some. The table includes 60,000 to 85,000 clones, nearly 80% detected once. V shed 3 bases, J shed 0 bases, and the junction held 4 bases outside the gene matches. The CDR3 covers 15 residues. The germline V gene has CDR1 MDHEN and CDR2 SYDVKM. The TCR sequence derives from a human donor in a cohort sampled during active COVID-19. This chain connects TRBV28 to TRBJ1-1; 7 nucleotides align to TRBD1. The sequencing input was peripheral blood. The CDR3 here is CASSLTGWMNTEAFF. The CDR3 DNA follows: TGTGCCAGCAGTTTGACAGGGTGGATGAACACTGAAGCTTTCTTT.